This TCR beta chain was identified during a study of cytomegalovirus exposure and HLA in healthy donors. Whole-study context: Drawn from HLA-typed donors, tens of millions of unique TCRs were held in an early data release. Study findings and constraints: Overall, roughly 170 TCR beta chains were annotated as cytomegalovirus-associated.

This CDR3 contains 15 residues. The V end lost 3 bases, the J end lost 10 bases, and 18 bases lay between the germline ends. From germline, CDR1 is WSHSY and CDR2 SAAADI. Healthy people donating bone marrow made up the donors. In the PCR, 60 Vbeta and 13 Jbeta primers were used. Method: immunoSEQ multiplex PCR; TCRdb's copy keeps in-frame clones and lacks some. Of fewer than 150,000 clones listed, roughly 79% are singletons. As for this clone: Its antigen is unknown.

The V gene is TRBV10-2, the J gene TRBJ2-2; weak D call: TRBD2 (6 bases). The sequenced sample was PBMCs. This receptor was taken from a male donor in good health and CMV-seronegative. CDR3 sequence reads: CASSDGGSPSEELFF. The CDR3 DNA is TGCGCCAGCAGTGACGGGGGATCGCCTTCGGAGGAGCTGTTTTTT.